The entry that follows covers one T cell receptor (beta chain) sequence. The TRB cDNA libraries were prepared by 5' RACE with UMI labels. No DNA is given; TCRdb re-called the 5' RACE reads and lists each CDR3 protein once. In all, the sample yields over 100,000 distinct CDR3 sequences. CDR1 SGDLS and CDR2 YYNGEE come from the germline V gene. This CDR3 spans 14 amino acids. The data derive from a study of CXCR3-negative and CXCR3-positive naive CD8 T cells. Turning to the study itself: TRB reads totalled about 140 million, about 1.5 +/- 0.3 million per library.

V and J are TRBV9 and TRBJ2-7; there is no DNA to check the TCRdb D call of TRBD1. The clonotype comes from a human donor in good health. Some clones in this sample may be carry-over from other donors' samples. The source material was naive CXCR3- CD8+ T cells from blood. Noted subset: CD45RO-CCR7+CD27+CD95- naive CD8+ T cells lacking CXCR3 (TNR3-). The CDR3 is CASSVTGGSYEQYF.